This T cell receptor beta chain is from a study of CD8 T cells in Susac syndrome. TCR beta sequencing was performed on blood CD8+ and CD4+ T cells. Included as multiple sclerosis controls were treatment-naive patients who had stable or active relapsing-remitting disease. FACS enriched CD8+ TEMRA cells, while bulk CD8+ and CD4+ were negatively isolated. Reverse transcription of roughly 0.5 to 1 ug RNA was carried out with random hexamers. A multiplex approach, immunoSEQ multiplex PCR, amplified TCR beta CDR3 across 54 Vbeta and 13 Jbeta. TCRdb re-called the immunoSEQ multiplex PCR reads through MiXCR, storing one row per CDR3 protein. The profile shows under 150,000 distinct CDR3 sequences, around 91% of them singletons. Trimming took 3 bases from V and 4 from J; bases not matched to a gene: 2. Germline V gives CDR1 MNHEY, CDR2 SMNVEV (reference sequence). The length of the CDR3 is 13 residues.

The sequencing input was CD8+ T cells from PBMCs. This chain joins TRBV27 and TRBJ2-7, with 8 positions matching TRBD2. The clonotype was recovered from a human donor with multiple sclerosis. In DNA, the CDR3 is TGTGCCAGCAGTTTGCGGGGGGCTTACGAGCAGTACTTC. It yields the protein CASSLRGAYEQYF.